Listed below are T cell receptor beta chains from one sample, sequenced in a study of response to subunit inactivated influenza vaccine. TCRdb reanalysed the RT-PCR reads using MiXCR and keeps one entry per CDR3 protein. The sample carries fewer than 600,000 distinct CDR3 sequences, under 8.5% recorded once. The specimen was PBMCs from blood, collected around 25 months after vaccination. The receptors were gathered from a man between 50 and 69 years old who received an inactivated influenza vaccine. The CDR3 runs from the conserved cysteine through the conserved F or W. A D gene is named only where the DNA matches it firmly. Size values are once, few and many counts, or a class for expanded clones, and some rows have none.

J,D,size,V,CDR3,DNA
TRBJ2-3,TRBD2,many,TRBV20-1,CSAPQGLAGTDTQYF,TGCAGTGCTCCGCAGGGACTAGCGGGCACAGATACGCAGTATTTT
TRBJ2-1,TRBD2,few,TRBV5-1,CASSFSGGPGNEQFF,TGCGCCAGCAGCTTTAGCGGGGGGCCAGGTAATGAGCAGTTCTTC
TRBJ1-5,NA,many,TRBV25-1,CASSNTDQPQHF,TGTGCCAGCAGTAACACCGATCAGCCCCAGCATTTT
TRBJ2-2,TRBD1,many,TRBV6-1,CASSHRQGHGGELFF,TGTGCCAGCAGCCATCGACAGGGACATGGTGGGGAGCTGTTTTTT
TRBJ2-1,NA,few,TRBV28,CASSTGTGYNEQFF,TGTGCCAGCAGTACCGGGACCGGGTACAATGAGCAGTTCTTC
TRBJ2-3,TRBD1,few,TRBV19,CASSELGTGVRTDTQYF,TGTGCCAGTTCCGAGCTCGGGACAGGGGTCAGGACAGATACGCAGTATTTT
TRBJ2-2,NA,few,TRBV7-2,CASSEARGWGTGELFF,TGTGCCAGCAGCGAAGCAAGGGGATGGGGCACCGGGGAGCTGTTTTTT
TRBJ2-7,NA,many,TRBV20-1,CSASAASYEQYF,TGCAGTGCTAGTGCGGCCTCCTACGAGCAGTACTTC
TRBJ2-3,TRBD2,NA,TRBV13,CASSPPPGLETDTQYF,TGTGCCAGCAGCCCCCCTCCGGGACTAGAGACAGATACGCAGTATTTT
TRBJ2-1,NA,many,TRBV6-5,CASSYSGASSYNEQFF,TGTGCCAGCAGTTACTCTGGTGCTAGCTCCTACAATGAGCAGTTCTTC
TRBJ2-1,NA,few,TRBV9,CASSPARSYNEQFF,TGTGCCAGCAGCCCCGCACGCTCCTACAATGAGCAGTTCTTC
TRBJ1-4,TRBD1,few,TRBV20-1,CSASDTGGSEKLFF,TGCAGTGCTAGCGACACAGGGGGCTCTGAAAAACTGTTTTTT
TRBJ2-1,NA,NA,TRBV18,CASSRLRVDEQFF,TGTGCCAGCTCACGACTCAGGGTGGATGAGCAGTTCTTC
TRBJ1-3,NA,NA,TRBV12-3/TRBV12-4,CASSRTDTGNTIYF,TGTGCCAGCAGTCGAACGGATACCGGAAACACCATATATTTT
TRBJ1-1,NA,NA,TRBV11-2,CASSLGMTWMVNTEAFF,TGTGCCAGCAGCTTAGGGATGACATGGATGGTGAACACTGAAGCTTTCTTT
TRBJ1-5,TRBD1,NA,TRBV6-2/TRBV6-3,CASSHNRDRGISSNQPQHF,TGTGCCAGCAGTCACAACCGGGACAGGGGAATTAGTAGCAATCAGCCCCAGCATTTT
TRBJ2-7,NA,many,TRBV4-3,CASSQGETYEQYF,TGCGCCAGCAGCCAAGGCGAGACATACGAGCAGTACTTC
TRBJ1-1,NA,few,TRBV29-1,CSVVSGTEAFF,TGCAGCGTTGTGTCCGGCACTGAAGCTTTCTTT
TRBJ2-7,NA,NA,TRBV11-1,CASSPKGYPYEQYF,TGTGCCAGCAGCCCCAAGGGGTATCCCTACGAGCAGTACTTC
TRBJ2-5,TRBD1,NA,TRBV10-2,CASSEGGGYQETQYF,TGCGCCAGCAGTGAAGGGGGCGGGTACCAAGAGACCCAGTACTTC
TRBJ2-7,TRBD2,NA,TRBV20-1,CSARDQTSGRNEQYF,TGCAGTGCTAGAGACCAGACTAGCGGGAGGAATGAGCAGTACTTC